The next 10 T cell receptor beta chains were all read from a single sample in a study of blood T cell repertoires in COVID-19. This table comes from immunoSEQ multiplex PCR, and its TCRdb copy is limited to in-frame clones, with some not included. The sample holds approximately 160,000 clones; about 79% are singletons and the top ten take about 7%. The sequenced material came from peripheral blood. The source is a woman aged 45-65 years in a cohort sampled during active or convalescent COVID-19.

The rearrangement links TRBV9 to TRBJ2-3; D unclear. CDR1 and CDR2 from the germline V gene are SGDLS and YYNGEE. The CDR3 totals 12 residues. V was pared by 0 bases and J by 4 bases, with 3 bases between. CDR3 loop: CASSVASDTQYF. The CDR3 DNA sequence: TGTGCCAGCAGCGTAGCTTCAGATACGCAGTATTTT. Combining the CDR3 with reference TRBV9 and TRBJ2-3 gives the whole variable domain DSGVTQTPKHLITATGQRVTLRCSPRSGDLSVYWYQQSLDQGLQFLIQYYNGEERAKGNILERFSAQQFPDLHSELNLSSLELGDSALYFCASSVASDTQYFGPGTRLTVL.

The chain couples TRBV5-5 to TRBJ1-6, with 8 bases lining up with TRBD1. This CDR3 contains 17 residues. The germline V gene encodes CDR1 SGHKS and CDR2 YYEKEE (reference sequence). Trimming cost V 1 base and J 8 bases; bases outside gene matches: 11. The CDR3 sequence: CASSLLPAGQAYSPLHF. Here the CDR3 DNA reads TGTGCCAGCAGCTTGTTGCCCGCGGGACAGGCCTATTCACCCCTCCACTTT. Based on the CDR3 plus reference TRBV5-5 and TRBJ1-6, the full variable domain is DAGVTQSPTHLIKTRGQQVTLRCSPISGHKSVSWYQQVLGQGPQFIFQYYEKEERGRGNFPDRFSARQFPNYSSELNVNALLLGDSALYLCASSLLPAGQAYSPLHFGNGTRLTVT.

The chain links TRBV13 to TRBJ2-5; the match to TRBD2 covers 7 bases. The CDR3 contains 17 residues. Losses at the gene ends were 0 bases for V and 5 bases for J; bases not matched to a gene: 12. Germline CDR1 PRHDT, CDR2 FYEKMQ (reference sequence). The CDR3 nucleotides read TGTGCCAGCAGCTTAGGTAGCTATGGGGGGGTCCAGGAGACCCAGTACTTC. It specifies CASSLGSYGGVQETQYF. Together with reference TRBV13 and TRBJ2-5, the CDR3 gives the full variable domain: AAGVIQSPRHLIKEKRETATLKCYPIPRHDTVYWYQQGPGQDPQFLISFYEKMQSDKGSIPDRFSAQQFSDYHSELNMSSLELGDSALYFCASSLGSYGGVQETQYFGPGTRLLVL.

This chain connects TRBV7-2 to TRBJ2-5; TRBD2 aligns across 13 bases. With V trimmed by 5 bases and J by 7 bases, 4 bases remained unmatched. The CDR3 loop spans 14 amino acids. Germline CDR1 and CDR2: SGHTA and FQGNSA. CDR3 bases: TGTGCCAGCAGCGTGACTAGCGGGGGGTCGACCCAGTACTTC. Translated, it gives CASSVTSGGSTQYF. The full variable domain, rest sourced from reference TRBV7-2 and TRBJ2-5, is GAGVSQSPSNKVTEKGKDVELRCDPISGHTALYWYRQSLGQGLEFLIYFQGNSAPDKSGLPSDRFSAERTGGSVSTLTIQRTQQEDSAVYLCASSVTSGGSTQYFGPGTRLLVL.

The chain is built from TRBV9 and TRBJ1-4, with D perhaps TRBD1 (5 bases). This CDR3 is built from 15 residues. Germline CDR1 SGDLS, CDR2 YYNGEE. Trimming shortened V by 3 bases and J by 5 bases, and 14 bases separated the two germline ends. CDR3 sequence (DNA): TGTGCCAGCAGCGCACAGGCGATCCAAAATGAAAAACTGTTTTTT. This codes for CASSAQAIQNEKLFF.

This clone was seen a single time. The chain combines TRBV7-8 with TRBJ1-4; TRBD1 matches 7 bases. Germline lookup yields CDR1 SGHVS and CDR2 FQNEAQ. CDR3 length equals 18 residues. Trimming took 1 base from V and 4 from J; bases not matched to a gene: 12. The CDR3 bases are TGTGCCAGCAGCTTAGGGGCCCCGCGACAGGGAGGTAATGAAAAACTGTTTTTT. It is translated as CASSLGAPRQGGNEKLFF.

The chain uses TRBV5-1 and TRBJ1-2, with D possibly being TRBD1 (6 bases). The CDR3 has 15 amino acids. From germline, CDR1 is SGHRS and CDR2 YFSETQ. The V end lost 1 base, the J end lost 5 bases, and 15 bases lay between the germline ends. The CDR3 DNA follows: TGCGCCAGCAGCTTGATGGCAGGGGCAGAATATGGCTACACCTTC. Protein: CASSLMAGAEYGYTF.

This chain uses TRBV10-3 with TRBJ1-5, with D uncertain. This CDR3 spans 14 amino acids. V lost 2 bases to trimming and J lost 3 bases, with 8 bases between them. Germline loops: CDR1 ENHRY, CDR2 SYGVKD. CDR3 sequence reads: CAISENTYNQPQHF. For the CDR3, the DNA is TGTGCCATCAGTGAGAACACATACAATCAGCCCCAGCATTTT.

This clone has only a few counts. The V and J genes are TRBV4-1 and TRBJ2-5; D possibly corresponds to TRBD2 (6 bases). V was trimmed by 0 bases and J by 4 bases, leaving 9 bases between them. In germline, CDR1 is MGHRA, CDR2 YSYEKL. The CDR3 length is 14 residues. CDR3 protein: CASSQDGTLETQYF. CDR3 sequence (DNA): TGCGCCAGCAGCCAAGATGGGACTTTAGAGACCCAGTACTTC.

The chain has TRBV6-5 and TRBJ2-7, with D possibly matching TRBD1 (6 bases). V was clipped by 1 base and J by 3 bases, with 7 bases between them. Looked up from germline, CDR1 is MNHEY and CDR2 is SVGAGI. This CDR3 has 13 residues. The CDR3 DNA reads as TGTGCCAGCAGTTACTACAGGGACTACGAGCAGTACTTC. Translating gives CASSYYRDYEQYF.